Below are 5 T cell receptor beta chains sequenced from a single sample in a study of T cell changes during pregnancy in multiple sclerosis. This table comes from immunoSEQ multiplex PCR, and its TCRdb copy is limited to in-frame clones, with some not included. The sample has 55,000 or so clones; about 90% are singletons. Material: CD4+ T cells from peripheral blood mononuclear cells, obtained after pregnancy. These TCRs come from a female donor with multiple sclerosis, enrolled in a pregnancy study.

This sequence joins TRBV7-2 and TRBJ2-7, with 13 nucleotides matching TRBD2. This CDR3 is 16 amino acids long. The V gene's germline CDR1 is SGHTA and CDR2 FQGNSA. With 5 bases clipped from V and 4 bases from J, the junction kept 8 bases outside the gene matches. The CDR3 loop is CASSLDGTSGVYEQYF. In DNA, the CDR3 is TGTGCCAGCAGCCTCGACGGGACTAGCGGGGTATACGAGCAGTACTTC.

The CDR3 loop is CASSDDRGYNEQFF. The DNA of the CDR3 is TGTGCCAGCAGTGATGACAGGGGATACAATGAGCAGTTCTTC. The chain couples TRBV6-5 to TRBJ2-1, with 8 nucleotides matching TRBD1. This CDR3 spans 14 amino acids. Unmatched junction bases numbered 4, after V lost 5 bases and J lost 4 bases. Germline V lookup: CDR1 MNHEY, CDR2 SVGAGI.

This chain connects TRBV12-5 to TRBJ1-2; D perhaps matches TRBD1 (5 bases). Trimming stripped 3 bases from V and 9 bases from J, with 23 bases between. The CDR3 contains 16 residues. Looked up from germline, CDR1 is LGHNT and CDR2 is FRNRAP. CDR3 protein: CASGLSLGQLTMSYTF. CDR3 nucleotides: TGTGCTAGTGGTTTATCCCTGGGGCAGCTAACTATGAGCTACACCTTC. Looking up the rest from reference TRBV12-5 and TRBJ1-2 gives the full variable domain: DARVTQTPRHKVTEMGQEVTMRCQPILGHNTVFWYRQTMMQGLELLAYFRNRAPLDDSGMPKDRFSAEMPDATLATLKIQPSEPRDSAVYFCASGLSLGQLTMSYTFGSGTRLTVV.

The chain employs TRBV19 and TRBJ2-7, with D possibly matching TRBD2 (5 bases). Looked up from germline, CDR1 is LNHDA and CDR2 is SQIVND (reference sequence). This CDR3 is 12 amino acids long. Trimming cost V 10 bases and J 2 bases, with 12 bases left between them. The CDR3 here is CATAAGTYEQYF. Here the CDR3 DNA reads TGTGCCACCGCTGCGGGCACCTACGAGCAGTACTTC.

This clone was observed a few times. The V call is TRBV7-3, the J call TRBJ2-3; a possible D gene is TRBD2 (5 bases). CDR3 size: 16 residues. V lost 5 bases to trimming and J lost 6 bases, with 21 bases between them. Germline V CDR1 and CDR2: SGHTA, FQGTGA. The CDR3 here is CASSRFPRGWLDTQYF. As DNA, the CDR3 is TGTGCCAGCAGCCGCTTCCCCAGAGGGTGGTTGGATACGCAGTATTTT.